The 10 T cell receptor beta chains below were found in one sample sequenced in a study of blood T cell repertoires in COVID-19. Profiling relied on immunoSEQ multiplex PCR, and the TCRdb table lists in-frame clones only, not all of them. Of 200,000 or so clones in the sample, roughly 88% were seen once. The specimen was peripheral blood. Source of these receptors: a human donor in a cohort sampled during active COVID-19.

The J gene is TRBJ2-1, the V gene TRBV28, with a tentative D call TRBD1 (7 bases). Germline V CDR1 and CDR2: MDHEN, SYDVKM. The V end was cut by 1 base, the J end by 10 bases, with 14 bases between. The CDR3 loop spans 14 amino acids. The CDR3 is CASSLLVGGGEQFF. The CDR3 coding sequence is TGTGCCAGCAGTTTATTGGTAGGAGGGGGCGAGCAGTTCTTC.

The V gene is TRBV9, the J gene TRBJ1-2, with D tentatively TRBD1 (5 bases). Germline V gives CDR1 SGDLS, CDR2 YYNGEE. This CDR3 has 16 residues. V was cut by 0 bases and J by 0 bases, with 12 bases left in between. This CDR3 is CASSVAMGGANYGYTF. The CDR3 DNA follows: TGTGCCAGCAGCGTAGCTATGGGGGGAGCTAACTATGGCTACACCTTC.

The chain joins TRBV19 to TRBJ1-4; 12 bases match TRBD1. V dropped 5 bases and J dropped 6; count of bases not matched to a gene: 10. Germline V gene data show CDR1 as LNHDA and CDR2 as SQIVND (reference sequence). The length of the CDR3 is 17 residues. This chain's CDR3 is CASSGTGGNLYDEKLFF. Written as DNA, the CDR3 is TGTGCCAGTAGTGGGACAGGGGGCAATCTGTACGATGAAAAACTGTTTTTT.

This rearrangement joins TRBV28 to TRBJ2-1; the match to TRBD2 covers 9 bases. The CDR3 extends over 16 amino acids. Looked up from germline, CDR1 is MDHEN and CDR2 is SYDVKM. V shed 6 bases, J shed 5 bases, and the junction held 11 bases outside the gene matches. DNA for the CDR3: TGTGCCAGCAGCCCCGTGGTAGTAGCGGGAGACAATGAGCAGTTCTTC. Translated: CASSPVVVAGDNEQFF.

The chain has TRBV6-5 and TRBJ2-7; D not resolved. Trimming took off 7 bases at V and 3 bases at J, with 7 bases between the two ends. Germline V gene sequence: CDR1 MNHEY, CDR2 SVGAGI. The CDR3 extends over 11 amino acids. The chain's CDR3 is CASNSGYEQYF. CDR3 DNA: TGTGCCAGCAATTCAGGCTACGAGCAGTACTTC.

The rearrangement joins TRBV2 to TRBJ2-2, with D tentatively TRBD1 (5 bases). Germline V lookup: CDR1 SNHLY, CDR2 FYNNEI. Trimming shortened V by 8 bases and J by 3 bases, and 19 bases separated the two germline ends. CDR3 length: 16 amino acids. CDR3 residues: CASQGARRWYTGELFF. The CDR3 coding sequence is TGTGCCAGCCAAGGGGCACGTAGATGGTACACCGGGGAGCTGTTTTTT.

The chain recombines TRBV2 with TRBJ1-4; weak D call: TRBD1 (5 bases). The CDR3 extends over 14 amino acids. Germline V lookup: CDR1 SNHLY, CDR2 FYNNEI. Trimming shortened V by 7 bases and J by 5 bases, and 14 bases separated the two germline ends. In nucleotides, the CDR3 is TGTGCCAGCACCAAGGGGCGCCAGAATGAAAAACTGTTTTTT. Translating gives CASTKGRQNEKLFF.

The chain joins TRBV4-2 to TRBJ2-3; D is undetermined. CDR3 length: 14 amino acids. V lost 3 bases, J lost 3 bases, and 10 bases lay in between. Germline V gene data show CDR1 as LGHNA and CDR2 as YNFKEQ. The DNA for the CDR3 is TGTGCCAGCAGCCAGCCTGACTTGACAGATACGCAGTATTTT. This encodes CASSQPDLTDTQYF.

The rearrangement uses TRBV28 and TRBJ1-6; D is ambiguous. Trimming removed 3 bases from V and 0 bases from J, with 12 bases in between. CDR1 is MDHEN, CDR2 SYDVKM, per germline. The CDR3 is 17 residues long. CDR3 protein: CASSFSKRGSYNSPLHF. In DNA, the CDR3 is TGTGCCAGCAGTTTCTCTAAGCGCGGCTCCTATAATTCACCCCTCCACTTT.

This clone was seen only a few times. The chain has TRBV28 and TRBJ2-3; tentative D call: TRBD1 (6 bases). Trimming left V 2 bases short and J 0 bases short, with 18 bases between. This CDR3 has 18 residues. Germline CDR1 reads MDHEN; CDR2 reads SYDVKM. The CDR3 loop is CASSLSRHTGLSTDTQYF. The CDR3 nucleotides are TGTGCCAGCAGTTTAAGCCGCCACACAGGGCTTAGCACAGATACGCAGTATTTT.